The table lists the clone carrying this T cell receptor beta chain with a few counts. Its antigen is not identified. Measured with immunoSEQ multiplex PCR; TCRdb has only the in-frame clones, and not every one. The sample records under 45,000 clones, 83% being singletons. The data derive from a study of pediatric ulcerative colitis. This CDR3 has 13 residues. Germline CDR1 GTSNPN, CDR2 SVGIG (reference sequence). V was pared by 3 bases and J by 6 bases, with 12 bases between. Overall study results and limits: Blood-rectal clonal overlap within each person was significantly higher in ulcerative colitis patients than controls. A couple of patients' blood samples yielded substantially fewer templates.

This rearrangement joins TRBV30 to TRBJ1-5; maybe TRBD1 (5 bases). Specimen: blood. This TCR was recovered from a girl between 10 and 17 years old with moderate ulcerative colitis. CDR3 in DNA: TGTGCCTGGAGGGCAGGGAGTTCTCAGCCCCAGCATTTT. Encoded protein: CAWRAGSSQPQHF.